This T cell receptor (beta chain) emerged from a study of cytomegalovirus exposure and HLA in healthy donors. General study results and limits: Among the most significant clusters, several appeared linked to common viral pathogens in a later analysis.

In this sample, this clone turned up once. Its target is not known. CDR1 SGHTA and CDR2 FQGTGA come from the germline V gene. The V and J ends lost 5 bases and 2 bases, in that order; junction bases with no gene match: 4. This CDR3 comprises 14 residues. Use of 60 Vbeta and 13 Jbeta primers characterized the PCR. TCRdb's table, derived via immunoSEQ multiplex PCR, lists solely in-frame clones and lacks some. Found here are about 120,000 clones, over 9.5% of them singletons; the top ten hold under 6%. Source material: PBMCs. This rearrangement joins TRBV7-3 to TRBJ2-3; 7 nucleotides align to TRBD2. The TCR sequence derives from a woman aged 18-29 years in good health and CMV-seropositive. The CDR3 DNA sequence: TGTGCCAGCAGCCGGGGAGGGGTCACAGATACGCAGTATTTT. Its translation: CASSRGGVTDTQYF.